Shown below are 32 T cell receptor beta chains from a single sample sequenced in a study of T-cell reconstitution after alpha-beta-depleted transplantation in children. The TCRbeta library incorporated unique molecular identifiers. TCRdb itself ran the PCR reads through MiXCR, one entry per CDR3 protein. Among under 250,000 distinct CDR3 sequences listed, approximately 19% were seen once. The sample in question was PBMCs, mostly from graft donor cells, obtained 360 days after TCRalphabeta/CD19-depleted stem cell transplant. These receptors all come from a male patient between 2 and 15 years old who had a stem cell transplant for acute lymphoblastic leukemia, so the T cells may come from the graft donor.

This clonotype appeared a few times. CDR3 amino acids: CASSLRASGNGELFF. CDR3 DNA sequence: TGCGCCAGCAGCTTGAGGGCTAGCGGTAACGGGGAGCTGTTTTTT. The chain uses TRBV5-1 and TRBJ2-2; 7 bases line up with TRBD2. V was pared by 1 base and J by 7 bases, with 7 bases of the junction left unmatched. CDR1 and CDR2 from the germline V gene are SGHRS and YFSETQ. This CDR3 spans 15 amino acids. Filled out from reference TRBV5-1 and TRBJ2-2, the complete variable domain reads KAGVTQTPRYLIKTRGQQVTLSCSPISGHRSVSWYQQTPGQGLQFLFEYFSETQRNKGNFPGRFSGRQFSNSRSEMNVSTLELGDSALYLCASSLRASGNGELFFGEGSRLTVL.

In this sample, this clonotype turned up a few times. This chain connects TRBV15 to TRBJ1-4; D is unclear. The CDR3 loop spans 15 amino acids. V was cut by 0 bases and J by 5 bases, with 10 bases left in between. CDR1 LNHNV and CDR2 YYDKDF come from the germline V gene (reference sequence). Here the CDR3 reads CATSRDSAQNEKLFF. The CDR3 bases are TGTGCCACCAGCAGAGATTCAGCGCAGAATGAAAAACTGTTTTTT.

This clonotype showed up just a few times. V and J are TRBV7-8 and TRBJ2-5; D is unclear. Germline V CDR1 and CDR2: SGHVS, FQNEAQ. V was pared by 0 bases and J by 5 bases, with 4 bases between. The CDR3 consists of 12 residues. The CDR3 DNA reads TGTGCCAGCAGCTTAGCCATGGAGACCCAGTACTTC. This translates into CASSLAMETQYF.

This clonotype appeared a few times. The CDR3 DNA sequence: TGTGCCAGCAGCCAAGAGGGGGGCACTGAAGCTTTCTTT. Translation: CASSQEGGTEAFF. The V and J genes are TRBV3-1 and TRBJ1-1; the D gene is possibly TRBD1 (5 bases). Trimming stripped 0 bases from V and 4 bases from J, with 6 bases between. The germline gives CDR1 LGHDT, CDR2 YNNKEL (reference sequence). This CDR3 comprises 13 residues.

Here the CDR3 reads CASSLPRRTYEQYF. CDR3 DNA: TGTGCCAGCAGCTTACCCAGGCGAACCTACGAGCAGTACTTC. The chain uses TRBV11-2 and TRBJ2-7; D not certain. Germline CDR1 reads SGHAT; CDR2 reads FQNNGV. This CDR3 is 14 amino acids long. Trimming stripped 2 bases from V and 2 bases from J, with 10 bases between.

The chain is built from TRBV10-3 and TRBJ2-7; 7 nucleotides line up with TRBD1. The junction had 1 base not matched to a gene; V was cut back by 5 bases and J by 3 bases. CDR1 is ENHRY and CDR2 is SYGVKD in the germline V gene. The CDR3 spans 12 residues. CDR3 sequence reads: CAISRQGYEQYF. The CDR3 DNA reads TGTGCCATCAGTAGACAGGGCTACGAGCAGTACTTC.

As concerns this clonotype: Given a much more abundant clone one base away, this may be a read error. This chain connects TRBV29-1 to TRBJ1-1; D is ambiguous. Germline-derived CDR1 and CDR2 are SQVTM and ANQGSEA. The CDR3 totals 12 residues. CDR3 bases: TGCAGCGTTGTGCCGAAGAACACTGAATCTTTCTTT. Its translation is CSVVPKNTESFF.

The chain couples TRBV15 to TRBJ2-5; possible D gene TRBD1, 5 bases. From germline, CDR1 is LNHNV and CDR2 YYDKDF (reference sequence). This CDR3 contains 12 residues. Trimming pared 1 base from V and 5 bases from J, leaving 5 bases between. The CDR3 region is CATSRAGETQYF. CDR3 bases: TGTGCCACCAGCAGAGCAGGGGAGACCCAGTACTTC.

This clonotype was counted ten times or more. The J gene is TRBJ1-6, the V gene TRBV12-3 or TRBV12-4, with 7 bases aligning to TRBD1. V lost 2 bases to trimming and J lost 7 bases; unmatched junction nucleotides: 5. This CDR3 is built from 15 residues. The CDR3 DNA is TGTGCCAGCAGTTTACTACAGGGGAGAAATTCACCCCTCCACTTT. Translating it yields CASSLLQGRNSPLHF.

The V gene is TRBV5-1, the J gene TRBJ2-1; D is perhaps TRBD1 (6 bases). Germline V gene lookup returns CDR1 SGHRS and CDR2 YFSETQ. CDR3 length: 14 amino acids. The V and J ends lost 4 bases and 3 bases respectively, with 11 bases between them. CDR3 amino acids: CASSTRTDYNEQFF. CDR3 DNA: TGCGCCAGCAGCACGAGGACAGACTACAATGAGCAGTTCTTC.

The chain carries TRBV6-2 or TRBV6-3 and TRBJ1-5, with D possibly matching TRBD1 (5 bases). Looked up from germline, CDR1 is MNHEY and CDR2 is SVGEGT. The CDR3 is 13 residues long. The germline V and J ends were trimmed by 2 bases and 5 bases, with 7 bases remaining between them. The CDR3 nucleotides are TGTGCCAGCAGTTACCTCAGGGATCAGCCCCAGCATTTT. Its protein product is CASSYLRDQPQHF.

This clonotype was picked up many times. This chain connects TRBV7-8 to TRBJ2-1; 9 bases line up with TRBD2. CDR1 is SGHVS and CDR2 is FQNEAQ in the germline V gene. CDR3 length equals 17 residues. J gave up 4 bases and V 2 bases, and 9 bases lay outside the gene matches. Here the CDR3 reads CASSLFQSSGSYNEQFF. CDR3 in DNA: TGTGCCAGCAGCTTATTCCAAAGTAGCGGGAGTTACAATGAGCAGTTCTTC.

This chain joins TRBV28 and TRBJ2-3, with a possible D match to TRBD2 (7 bases). Trimming took off 3 bases at V and 4 bases at J, with 20 bases between the two ends. The germline gives CDR1 MDHEN, CDR2 SYDVKM. The CDR3 is 17 residues long. The CDR3 sequence: CASSLGLWGGRADTQYF. The CDR3 DNA sequence: TGTGCCAGCAGTTTGGGGTTATGGGGGGGCCGGGCAGATACGCAGTATTTT. The entire variable domain, with the rest obtained from reference TRBV28 and TRBJ2-3, is as follows: DVKVTQSSRYLVKRTGEKVFLECVQDMDHENMFWYRQDPGLGLRLIYFSYDVKMKEKGDIPEGYSVSREKKERFSLILESASTNQTSMYLCASSLGLWGGRADTQYFGPGTRLTVL.

This clonotype appeared many times. The chain carries TRBV5-5 and TRBJ1-6; D uncertain. CDR3 length equals 17 residues. The V gene lost 2 bases and the J gene lost 7 bases, with 19 bases spanning the gap. CDR1 is SGHKS, CDR2 YYEKEE, per germline (reference sequence). Written as DNA, the CDR3 is TGTGCCAGCAGCTTTAATTGGCACGCAGGCGGGAATTCACCCCTCCACTTT. Amino acids: CASSFNWHAGGNSPLHF. Full variable domain (missing parts from reference TRBV5-5 and TRBJ1-6): DAGVTQSPTHLIKTRGQQVTLRCSPISGHKSVSWYQQVLGQGPQFIFQYYEKEERGRGNFPDRFSARQFPNYSSELNVNALLLGDSALYLCASSFNWHAGGNSPLHFGNGTRLTVT.

A few counts support this clonotype. The chain employs TRBV28 and TRBJ2-7; D is possibly TRBD2 (6 bases). Trimming removed 7 bases at V and 4 bases at J, with 17 bases between. In germline, CDR1 is MDHEN, CDR2 SYDVKM. This CDR3 is 14 amino acids long. CDR3 region: CASKELAQAYEQYF. The DNA for the CDR3 is TGTGCCAGCAAGGAACTAGCTCAGGCTTACGAGCAGTACTTC.

V usage is TRBV20-1 and J usage is TRBJ2-5; no definite D call. Germline CDR1 is DFQATT and CDR2 is SNEGSKA (reference sequence). The CDR3 sequence is 13 residues long. V was pared by 3 bases and J by 4 bases, with 12 bases between. CDR3 sequence reads: CSASFSLGETQYF. Written as DNA, the CDR3 is TGCAGTGCTAGCTTTTCTCTAGGAGAGACCCAGTACTTC.

This clonotype showed up just a few times. This chain joins TRBV7-2 and TRBJ2-3; D ambiguous. Trimming cost V 3 bases and J 4 bases, with 8 bases left between them. The length of the CDR3 is 13 residues. The germline V gene encodes CDR1 SGHTA and CDR2 FQGNSA. The CDR3 protein is CASSFGPADTQYF. The CDR3 coding sequence is TGTGCCAGCAGCTTTGGACCCGCAGATACGCAGTATTTT.

CDR3: CASVADSNQPQHF. In DNA, the CDR3 is TGTGCCAGCGTGGCGGACAGCAATCAGCCCCAGCATTTT. V is TRBV6-2 or TRBV6-3 and J is TRBJ1-5; D unclear. The germline V gene has CDR1 MNHEY and CDR2 SVGEGT. CDR3 length equals 13 residues. Trimming pared 8 bases from V and 1 base from J, leaving 9 bases between.

Only a few counts were recorded for this clonotype. The chain is built from TRBV20-1 and TRBJ1-1; no reliable D call. Germline assignment: CDR1 DFQATT and CDR2 SNEGSKA (reference sequence). The CDR3 has 14 residues. V was shortened by 6 bases and J by 4 bases, with 18 bases between the two germline ends. The CDR3 loop reads CSAPTSRFGTEAFF. The DNA for the CDR3 is TGCAGTGCCCCCACGTCAAGGTTTGGCACTGAAGCTTTCTTT.

This sequence joins TRBV3-1 and TRBJ2-3, with 12 bases aligning to TRBD2. The CDR3 runs 17 residues. The V and J ends lost 1 base and 6 bases, in that order; junction bases with no gene match: 8. CDR1 is LGHDT and CDR2 is YNNKEL in the germline V gene (reference sequence). CDR3: CASSQGTTSGSSDTQYF. The CDR3 region has the DNA TGTGCCAGCAGCCAAGGTACGACTAGCGGGAGCAGCGATACGCAGTATTTT.

This clonotype has more than one count but fewer than ten. The chain couples TRBV12-3 or TRBV12-4 to TRBJ1-5, with TRBD1 as a possible D gene (5 bases). Trimming stripped 1 base from V and 3 bases from J, with 7 bases between. CDR3 length: 14 residues. The CDR3 reads CASSLGQYNQPQHF. The CDR3 DNA reads as TGTGCCAGCAGTTTAGGACAGTACAATCAGCCCCAGCATTTT.

This clonotype turned up a few times. The CDR3 nucleotides read TGTGCCATCAGGGGACAGGGGGGAGAGCAGTACTTC. Protein sequence: CAIRGQGGEQYF. The chain has TRBV10-3 and TRBJ2-7; 11 bases match TRBD1. The V gene end was trimmed by 6 bases and the J gene end by 7 bases; junction bases not matched to a gene: 2. The length of the CDR3 is 12 residues. The germline V gene has CDR1 ENHRY and CDR2 SYGVKD.

The J gene is TRBJ1-5, the V gene TRBV2, with 12 bases aligning to TRBD1. Germline assignment: CDR1 SNHLY and CDR2 FYNNEI. With 8 bases clipped from V and 0 bases from J, the junction kept 5 bases outside the gene matches. The CDR3 has 16 residues. Written as DNA, the CDR3 is TGTGCCAGCCGGAGGGGACAGGGGGCTAGCAATCAGCCCCAGCATTTT. Translation: CASRRGQGASNQPQHF.

At least ten counts were recorded for this clonotype. The DNA for the CDR3 is TGTGCCAGCAGCCGGGACAGGACCTACGAGCAGTACTTC. Its protein product is CASSRDRTYEQYF. The gene calls are TRBV12-3 or TRBV12-4 and TRBJ2-7; 8 positions match TRBD1. V shed 6 bases, J shed 2 bases, and the junction held 3 bases outside the gene matches. The CDR3 runs 13 residues.

This clonotype was detected ten times or more. V and J are TRBV29-1 and TRBJ2-1; D assignment may be TRBD1 or TRBD2 (5 bases each). This CDR3 spans 15 amino acids. Germline-derived CDR1 and CDR2 are SQVTM and ANQGSEA. Trimming pared 2 bases from V and 2 bases from J, leaving 13 bases between. In DNA form, the CDR3 reads TGCAGCGTTGAATGGGACCCTAGGGCCTACAATGAGCAGTTCTTC. It encodes CSVEWDPRAYNEQFF.

The gene calls are TRBV6-5 and TRBJ2-1, with 9 bases lining up with TRBD1. The CDR3 is 15 amino acids. Per the germline V gene, CDR1 is MNHEY and CDR2 is SVGAGI. V shed 0 bases, J shed 4 bases, and the junction held 1 base outside the gene matches. The CDR3 sequence: CASSYSGQGYNEQFF. CDR3 sequence (DNA): TGTGCCAGCAGTTACTCGGGACAGGGATACAATGAGCAGTTCTTC.

This clonotype was found many times. CDR3 nucleotide sequence: TGCAGTTCTGGCAGGCAGAACACTGAAGCTTTCTTT. Amino acids: CSSGRQNTEAFF. This chain joins TRBV20-1 and TRBJ1-1; D uncertain. The CDR3 loop spans 12 amino acids. From germline, CDR1 is DFQATT and CDR2 SNEGSKA (reference sequence). V lost 8 bases and J lost 1, with 11 bases in between.

This clonotype was observed at least ten times. The chain is built from TRBV10-3 and TRBJ2-7; no definite D call. This CDR3 is built from 13 residues. Trimming removed 0 bases at V and 10 bases at J, with 13 bases between. The germline gives CDR1 ENHRY, CDR2 SYGVKD. CDR3 sequence reads: CAISESTVRGQYF. CDR3 nucleotides: TGTGCCATCAGTGAGTCGACGGTCCGCGGTCAGTACTTC.

The J gene is TRBJ2-2, the V gene TRBV6-5; no clear D gene. This CDR3 has 18 amino acids. Trimming left V 2 bases short and J 2 bases short, with 18 bases between. Per germline, CDR1 MNHEY and CDR2 SVGAGI. The CDR3 coding sequence is TGTGCCAGCAGTTACATTTTTGGCAGAACTTTAAACACCGGGGAGCTGTTTTTT. Encoded protein: CASSYIFGRTLNTGELFF.

This chain links TRBV18 with TRBJ2-7, with a possible D match to TRBD2 (7 bases). Germline loops: CDR1 KGHSH, CDR2 LQKENI. The V end was cut by 2 bases, the J end by 6 bases, with 11 bases between. This CDR3 has 13 amino acids. The CDR3 nucleotides read TGTGCCAGCTCACCATTGAGGGGGGGCGAGCAGTACTTC. Its protein is CASSPLRGGEQYF.

Only a few counts were recorded for this clonotype. V and J are TRBV20-1 and TRBJ1-1; D gene unclear. Germline V CDR1 and CDR2: DFQATT, SNEGSKA (reference sequence). V was cut by 0 bases and J by 3 bases, with 14 bases left in between. The CDR3 is 15 residues long. The CDR3 DNA reads TGCAGTGCTAGAGATGGGAGCGGGGTGGACACTGAAGCTTTCTTT. Encoded protein: CSARDGSGVDTEAFF.

The gene calls are TRBV12-3 or TRBV12-4 and TRBJ1-2; the D is unclear. Trimming left V 1 base short and J 7 bases short, with 13 bases between. The CDR3 is 14 residues long. Here the CDR3 reads CASSLGPLNPGYTF. CDR3 bases: TGTGCCAGCAGTTTAGGACCGCTTAACCCTGGCTACACCTTC.